Below, 20 T cell receptor beta chains from the same sample are listed, as sequenced in a study of OX40 agonist ivuxolimab in advanced cancers. Library creation used the immunoSEQ multiplex PCR assay. TCRdb carries this immuneACCESS record with in-frame sequences only. Its versions omit some clonotypes, under half of them owing to an unresolved V gene in the studies checked, with the rest unexplained. For this sample there are around 33,000 clones; roughly 80% appear just once. The ten largest make up 2.5% to 3% of the sample. The specimen was CD4+ or CD8+ T cells sorted from blood, collected in a trial of the OX40 agonist ivuxolimab. The source of these receptors is an adult with an advanced solid tumor such as melanoma, head and neck, liver or kidney cancer.

V and J are TRBV27 and TRBJ2-7; D not certain. CDR1 and CDR2 from the germline V gene are MNHEY and SMNVEV (reference sequence). V lost 3 bases, J lost 3 bases, and 12 bases lay in between. The CDR3 totals 14 residues. Here the CDR3 DNA reads TGTGCCAGCAGTTTTTCTAGACAACACTACGAGCAGTACTTC. It codes for CASSFSRQHYEQYF.

This clone has only one observation. This chain connects TRBV7-9 to TRBJ1-1; D call uncertain. There are 16 residues in the CDR3. V lost 3 bases, J lost 3 bases, and 17 bases lay in between. From germline, CDR1 is SEHNR and CDR2 FQNEAQ (reference sequence). CDR3 residues: CASSLPLLDSHTEAFF. The CDR3 DNA sequence: TGTGCCAGCAGCTTGCCACTATTAGATAGTCACACTGAAGCTTTCTTT.

The chain joins TRBV7-8 to TRBJ1-2; D perhaps matches TRBD1 (5 bases). The V gene lost 5 bases and the J gene lost 2 bases, with 9 bases spanning the gap. This CDR3 contains 13 residues. The germline gives CDR1 SGHVS, CDR2 FQNEAQ. CDR3 sequence reads: CASSRTKNYGYTF. CDR3 nucleotides: TGTGCCAGCAGCCGGACAAAGAACTATGGCTACACCTTC. The whole variable domain, remainder taken from reference TRBV7-8 and TRBJ1-2, is GAGVSQSPRYKVAKRGQDVALRCDPISGHVSLFWYQQALGQGPEFLTYFQNEAQLDKSGLPSDRFFAERPEGSVSTLKIQRTQQEDSAVYLCASSRTKNYGYTFGSGTRLTVV.

The chain links TRBV7-3 to TRBJ2-2; TRBD2 matches at 8 bases. Germline CDR1 reads SGHTA; CDR2 reads FQGTGA. With V trimmed by 8 bases and J by 7 bases, 12 bases remained unmatched. This CDR3 is 15 amino acids long. CDR3 sequence (DNA): TGTGCCAGCGCGCTAGCGGGTGGGCCAGTCGGGGAGCTGTTTTTT. This translates into CASALAGGPVGELFF.

This clone came up once. J is TRBJ1-5 and V is TRBV6-5; D may be TRBD1 (6 bases). Deletions cut 2 bases from V and 1 base from J, with 9 bases between. The CDR3 contains 15 residues. Germline V lookup: CDR1 MNHEY, CDR2 SVGAGI. Here the CDR3 reads CASSYDRQSNQPQHF. CDR3 sequence (DNA): TGTGCCAGCAGTTACGACAGGCAAAGCAATCAGCCCCAGCATTTT.

Of note for this clone: At the DNA level, this CDR3 is encoded by other sequences in the same sample as well. V usage is TRBV29-1 and J usage is TRBJ2-2, with D hard to call. CDR1 and CDR2 from the germline V gene are SQVTM and ANQGSEA. Trimming left V 3 bases short and J 11 bases short, with 16 bases between. The CDR3 is made up of 13 amino acids. DNA for the CDR3: TGCAGCGTTGAGAAGGGAAATATGGGAGAGCTGTTTTTT. Its protein is CSVEKGNMGELFF.

The chain carries TRBV7-2 and TRBJ1-2, with D tentatively TRBD1 (6 bases). V was trimmed by 4 bases and J by 5 bases, leaving 20 bases between them. The CDR3 spans 16 residues. Looked up from germline, CDR1 is SGHTA and CDR2 is FQGNSA. In DNA, the CDR3 is TGTGCCAGCAGCTCCGGTGGGCGGGGGCTGTTTTATGGCTACACCTTC. Translating gives CASSSGGRGLFYGYTF.

V gene TRBV7-2 combines with J gene TRBJ1-2; D remains ambiguous. The CDR3 extends over 13 amino acids. V shed 2 bases and J shed 2 bases, with 6 bases lying between them. The germline CDR1 and CDR2 sequences are SGHTA and FQGNSA. CDR3 region: CASSLKQNYGYTF. The CDR3 DNA reads TGTGCCAGCAGCTTAAAACAGAACTATGGCTACACCTTC.

This chain uses TRBV30 with TRBJ1-2; D might be TRBD1 (5 bases). Trimming removed 7 bases at V and 8 bases at J, with 23 bases between. The CDR3 spans 14 residues. Germline lookup yields CDR1 GTSNPN and CDR2 SVGIG (reference sequence). The CDR3 DNA reads TGTGCCTTAGATGAAGCCCAGGGTACAAAGGGCTACACCTTC. Its protein product is CALDEAQGTKGYTF.

The J gene is TRBJ2-1, the V gene TRBV14, with D tentatively TRBD2 (6 bases). Deletions cut 6 bases from V and 6 bases from J, with 9 bases between. This CDR3 contains 12 residues. The germline V gene has CDR1 SGHDN and CDR2 FVKESK. The CDR3 DNA reads as TGTGCCAGCAGAGAGGAGGGCAATGAGCAGTTCTTC. Protein: CASREEGNEQFF.

The gene calls are TRBV18 and TRBJ1-2; D gene uncertain. Germline V gives CDR1 KGHSH, CDR2 LQKENI. Trimming took off 7 bases at V and 4 bases at J, with 10 bases between the two ends. The CDR3 runs 12 residues. CDR3 sequence: CASYGRIYGYTF. DNA for the CDR3: TGTGCCAGCTACGGACGGATCTATGGCTACACCTTC. Variable domain in full (rest from reference TRBV18 and TRBJ1-2): NAGVMQNPRHLVRRRGQEARLRCSPMKGHSHVYWYRQLPEEGLKFMVYLQKENIIDESGMPKERFSAEFPKEGPSILRIQQVVRGDSAAYFCASYGRIYGYTFGSGTRLTVV.

A single count supports this clone. J is TRBJ2-2 and V is TRBV9, with 8 bases that match TRBD2. The V and J ends lost 0 bases and 7 bases, in that order; junction bases with no gene match: 5. The CDR3 spans 15 residues. Per germline, CDR1 SGDLS and CDR2 YYNGEE. CDR3 nucleotides: TGTGCCAGCAGCGTAGCCAGCGGGAGTGTCGGGGAGCTGTTTTTT. It codes for CASSVASGSVGELFF.

The rearrangement links TRBV28 to TRBJ2-7, with a possible D match to TRBD1 (6 bases). The CDR3 extends over 15 amino acids. Trimming cost V 5 bases and J 3 bases, with 17 bases left between them. Germline CDR1 reads MDHEN; CDR2 reads SYDVKM. CDR3 sequence reads: CASSRQGGGLYEQYF. The CDR3 DNA reads TGTGCCAGCAGTCGTCAAGGGGGTGGACTCTACGAGCAGTACTTC.

This clone was picked up a small number of times. The chain links TRBV7-2 to TRBJ2-6; D gene unclear. The germline V and J ends were trimmed by 4 bases and 0 bases, with 7 bases remaining between them. Germline-derived CDR1 and CDR2 are SGHTA and FQGNSA. The CDR3 consists of 15 residues. Here the CDR3 reads CASSSSNSGANVLTF. CDR3 nucleotides: TGTGCCAGCAGCTCCAGCAACTCTGGGGCCAACGTCCTGACTTTC.

The chain joins TRBV15 to TRBJ2-7; 9 bases line up with TRBD1. This CDR3 region has 14 residues. Germline V gives CDR1 LNHNV, CDR2 YYDKDF (reference sequence). With 2 bases clipped from V and 6 bases from J, the junction kept 5 bases outside the gene matches. Written as DNA, the CDR3 is TGTGCCACCAGCAGAAGGGACAGGGACGCCGAGCAGTACTTC. Amino acids: CATSRRDRDAEQYF.

This rearrangement joins TRBV21-1 to TRBJ1-3. TRBV21-1 is annotated as a pseudogene. The length of the CDR3 is 17 residues. The CDR3 spells CASSKEQAARSGNTIYF. For the CDR3, the DNA is TGTGCCAGCAGCAAAGAGCAAGCTGCTCGCTCTGGAAACACCATATATTTT.

The rearrangement links TRBV13 to TRBJ1-2, with 7 bases fitting TRBD1. The CDR3 consists of 14 residues. The germline V gene encodes CDR1 PRHDT and CDR2 FYEKMQ (reference sequence). J was trimmed by 5 bases and V by 5 bases; bases with no gene match: 8. As DNA, the CDR3 is TGTGCCAGCAGCCCCTACGACAGGGTGTATGGCTACACCTTC. Amino acids: CASSPYDRVYGYTF.

The chain combines TRBV7-2 with TRBJ1-2; possibly TRBD1 for D (5 bases). Trimming cost V 4 bases and J 5 bases, with 23 bases left between them. This CDR3 region has 17 residues. The V gene's germline CDR1 is SGHTA and CDR2 FQGNSA. DNA for the CDR3: TGTGCCAGCAGCTCCACGGGGGGAAGTTCAGTACTATATGGCTACACCTTC. Translation: CASSSTGGSSVLYGYTF.

This chain joins TRBV30 and TRBJ1-3; D not resolved. The CDR3 covers 13 residues. V gave up 4 bases and J gave up 4 bases, with 11 bases separating them. Per germline, CDR1 GTSNPN and CDR2 SVGIG (reference sequence). DNA for the CDR3: TGTGCCTGGAATCTGCGAGCAGGAAACACCATATATTTT. Translated: CAWNLRAGNTIYF.

This chain connects TRBV5-8 to TRBJ2-5, with D unresolved. Trimming left V 2 bases short and J 5 bases short, with 10 bases between. CDR1 is SGHTS, CDR2 YDEGEE, per germline. This CDR3 region has 13 residues. CDR3 region: CASSLRSWETQYF. DNA for the CDR3: TGTGCCAGCAGCTTACGCTCCTGGGAGACCCAGTACTTC.